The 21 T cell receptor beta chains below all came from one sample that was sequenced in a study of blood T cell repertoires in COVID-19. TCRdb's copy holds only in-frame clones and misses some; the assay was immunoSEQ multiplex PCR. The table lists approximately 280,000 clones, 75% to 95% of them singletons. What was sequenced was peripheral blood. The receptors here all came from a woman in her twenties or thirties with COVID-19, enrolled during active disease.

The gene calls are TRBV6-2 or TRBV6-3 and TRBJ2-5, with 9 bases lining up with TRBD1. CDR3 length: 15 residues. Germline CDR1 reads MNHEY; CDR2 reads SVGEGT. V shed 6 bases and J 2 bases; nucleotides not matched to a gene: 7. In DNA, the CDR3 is TGTGCCAGCAGCCCCGGGACAGGGTTTCAAGAGACCCAGTACTTC. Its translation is CASSPGTGFQETQYF.

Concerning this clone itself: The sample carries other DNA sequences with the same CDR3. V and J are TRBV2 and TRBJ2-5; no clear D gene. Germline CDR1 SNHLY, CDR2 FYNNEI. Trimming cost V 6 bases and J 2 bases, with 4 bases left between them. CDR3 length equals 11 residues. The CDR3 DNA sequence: TGTGCCAGCAGGCGGCAAGAGACCCAGTACTTC. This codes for CASRRQETQYF.

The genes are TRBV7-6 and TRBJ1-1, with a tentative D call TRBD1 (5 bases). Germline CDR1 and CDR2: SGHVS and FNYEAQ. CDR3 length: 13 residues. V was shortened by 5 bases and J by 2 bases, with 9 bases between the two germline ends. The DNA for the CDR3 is TGTGCCAGCAGCGGAGGGACTAACACTGAAGCTTTCTTT. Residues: CASSGGTNTEAFF.

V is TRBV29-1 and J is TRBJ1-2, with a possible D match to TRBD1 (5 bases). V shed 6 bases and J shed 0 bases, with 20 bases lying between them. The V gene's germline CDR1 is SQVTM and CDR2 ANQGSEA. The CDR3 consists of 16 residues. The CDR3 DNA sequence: TGCAGCGTGACCATGCCAGGGCCGAAAACTAACTATGGCTACACCTTC. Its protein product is CSVTMPGPKTNYGYTF.

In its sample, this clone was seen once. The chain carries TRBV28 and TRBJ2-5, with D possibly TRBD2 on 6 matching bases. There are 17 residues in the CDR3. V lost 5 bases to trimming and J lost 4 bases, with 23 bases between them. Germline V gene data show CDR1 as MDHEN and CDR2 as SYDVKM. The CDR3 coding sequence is TGTGCCAGCAGTCCCTACCGGGTTTCAATGGGGGGAGAGACCCAGTACTTC. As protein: CASSPYRVSMGGETQYF.

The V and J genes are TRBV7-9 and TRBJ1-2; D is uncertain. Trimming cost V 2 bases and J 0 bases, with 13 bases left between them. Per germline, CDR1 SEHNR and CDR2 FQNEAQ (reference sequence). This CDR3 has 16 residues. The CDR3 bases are TGTGCCAGCAGCTTAATGAGTGCGTCGACTAACTATGGCTACACCTTC. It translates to CASSLMSASTNYGYTF.

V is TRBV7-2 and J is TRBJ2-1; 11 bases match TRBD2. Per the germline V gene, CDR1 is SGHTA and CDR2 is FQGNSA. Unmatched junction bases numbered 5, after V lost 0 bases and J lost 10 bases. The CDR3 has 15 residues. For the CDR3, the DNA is TGTGCCAGCAGCTTAGCACTAGCGGGAGTTAAGGAGCAGTTCTTC. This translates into CASSLALAGVKEQFF.

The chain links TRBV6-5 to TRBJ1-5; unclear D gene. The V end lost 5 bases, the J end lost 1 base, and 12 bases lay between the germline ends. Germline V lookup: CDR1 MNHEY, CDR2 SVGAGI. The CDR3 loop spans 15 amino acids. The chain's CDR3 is CASSPSRGSNQPQHF. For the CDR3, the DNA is TGTGCCAGCAGTCCCAGCAGAGGGAGCAATCAGCCCCAGCATTTT.

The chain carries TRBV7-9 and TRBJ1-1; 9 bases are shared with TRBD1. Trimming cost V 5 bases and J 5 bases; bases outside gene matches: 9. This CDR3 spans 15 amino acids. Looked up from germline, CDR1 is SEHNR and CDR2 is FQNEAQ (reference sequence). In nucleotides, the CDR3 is TGTGCCAGCAGCCCGGACAGGGGAGGGTGGACTGAAGCTTTCTTT. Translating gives CASSPDRGGWTEAFF.

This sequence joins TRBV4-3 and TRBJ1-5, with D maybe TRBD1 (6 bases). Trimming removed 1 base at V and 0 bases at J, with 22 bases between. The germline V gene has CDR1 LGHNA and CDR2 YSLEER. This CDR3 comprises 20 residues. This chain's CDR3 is CASSQVVFSRGNYSNQPQHF. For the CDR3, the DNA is TGCGCCAGCAGCCAAGTGGTATTCAGTAGGGGGAATTATAGCAATCAGCCCCAGCATTTT.

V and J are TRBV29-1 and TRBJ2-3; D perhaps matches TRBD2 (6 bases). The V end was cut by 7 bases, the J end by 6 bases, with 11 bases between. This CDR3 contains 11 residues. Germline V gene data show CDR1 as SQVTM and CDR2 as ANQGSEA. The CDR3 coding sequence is TGCAGCGCACGACTAGTTGATACGCAGTATTTT. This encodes CSARLVDTQYF.

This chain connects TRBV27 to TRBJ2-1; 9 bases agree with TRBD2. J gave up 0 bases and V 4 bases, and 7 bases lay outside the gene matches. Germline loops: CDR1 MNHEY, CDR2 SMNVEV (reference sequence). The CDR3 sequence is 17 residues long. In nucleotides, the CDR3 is TGTGCCAGCAGTTCCGGCGTGGGACTAGCCTCCTACAATGAGCAGTTCTTC. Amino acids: CASSSGVGLASYNEQFF.

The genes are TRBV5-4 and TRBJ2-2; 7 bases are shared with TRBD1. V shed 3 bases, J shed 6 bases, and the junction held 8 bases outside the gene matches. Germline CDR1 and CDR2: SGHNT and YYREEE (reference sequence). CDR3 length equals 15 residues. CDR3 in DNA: TGTGCCAGCAGCTCCGACAGGGAGAAGGCCGGGGAGCTGTTTTTT. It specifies CASSSDREKAGELFF.

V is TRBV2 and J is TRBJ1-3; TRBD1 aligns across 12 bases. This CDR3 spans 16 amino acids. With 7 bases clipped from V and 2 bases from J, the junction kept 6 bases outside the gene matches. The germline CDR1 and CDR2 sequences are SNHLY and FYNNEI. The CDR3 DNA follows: TGTGCCAGCACCCTGGGACAGGGGGCGACTGGAAACACCATATATTTT. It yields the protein CASTLGQGATGNTIYF.

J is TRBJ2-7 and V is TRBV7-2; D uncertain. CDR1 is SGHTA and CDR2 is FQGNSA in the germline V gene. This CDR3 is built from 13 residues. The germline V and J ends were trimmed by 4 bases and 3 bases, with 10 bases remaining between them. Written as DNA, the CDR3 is TGTGCCAGCAGCTCCTCACCGGGCTACGAGCAGTACTTC. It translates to CASSSSPGYEQYF.

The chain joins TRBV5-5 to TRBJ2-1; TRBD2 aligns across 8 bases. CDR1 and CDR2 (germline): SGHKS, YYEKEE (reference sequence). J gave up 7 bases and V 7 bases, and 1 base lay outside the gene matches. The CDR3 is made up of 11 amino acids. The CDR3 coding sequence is TGTGCCAGCGCTAGCGGGAATGAGCAGTTCTTC. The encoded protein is CASASGNEQFF.

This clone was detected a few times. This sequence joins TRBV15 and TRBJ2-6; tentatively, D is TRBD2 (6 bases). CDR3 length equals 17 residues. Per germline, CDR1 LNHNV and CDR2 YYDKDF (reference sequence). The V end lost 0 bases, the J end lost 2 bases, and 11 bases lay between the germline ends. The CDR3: CATSREYGTPGANVLTF. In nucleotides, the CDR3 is TGTGCCACCAGCAGAGAGTACGGGACTCCTGGGGCCAACGTCCTGACTTTC.

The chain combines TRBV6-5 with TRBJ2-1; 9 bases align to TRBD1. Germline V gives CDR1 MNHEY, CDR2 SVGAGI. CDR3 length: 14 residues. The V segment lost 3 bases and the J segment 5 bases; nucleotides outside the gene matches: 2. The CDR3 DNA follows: TGTGCCAGCAGTTATTGGACAGGGGACAATGAGCAGTTCTTC. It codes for CASSYWTGDNEQFF.

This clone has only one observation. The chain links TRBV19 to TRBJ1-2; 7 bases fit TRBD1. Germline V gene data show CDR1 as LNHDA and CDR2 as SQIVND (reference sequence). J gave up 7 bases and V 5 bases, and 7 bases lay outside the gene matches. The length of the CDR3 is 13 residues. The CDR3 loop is CASSPGEGAGYTF. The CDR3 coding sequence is TGTGCCAGTAGTCCAGGTGAGGGGGCTGGCTACACCTTC.

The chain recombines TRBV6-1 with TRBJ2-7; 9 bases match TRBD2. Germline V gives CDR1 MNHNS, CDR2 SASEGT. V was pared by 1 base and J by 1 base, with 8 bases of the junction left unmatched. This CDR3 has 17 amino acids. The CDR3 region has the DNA TGTGCCAGCAGTGAAGGTTCCCTAGCGGGATGGTCCTACGAGCAGTACTTC. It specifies CASSEGSLAGWSYEQYF.

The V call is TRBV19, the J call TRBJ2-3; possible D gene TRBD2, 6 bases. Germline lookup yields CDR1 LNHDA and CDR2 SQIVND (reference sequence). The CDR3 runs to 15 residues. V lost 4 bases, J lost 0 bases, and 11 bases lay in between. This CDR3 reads CASSTQRASTDTQYF. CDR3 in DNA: TGTGCCAGTAGTACGCAGCGGGCGAGCACAGATACGCAGTATTTT.